The 16 T cell receptor beta chains reported below all come from one sample, sequenced in a study of control samples from healthy donors and cancer patients. Clones were sequenced by immunoSEQ multiplex PCR, and TCRdb holds only the in-frame ones, with some missing. The data contain about 120,000 clones, about nine tenths of them singletons. Sequencing was performed on blood. All receptors come from a woman aged 50 to 60 in good health.

This chain joins TRBV28 and TRBJ1-6; D is perhaps TRBD1 (5 bases). The germline V and J ends were trimmed by 6 bases and 9 bases, with 12 bases remaining between them. The CDR3 totals 13 residues. Germline values: CDR1 MDHEN, CDR2 SYDVKM. The CDR3 sequence is CASRPGTSSPLHF. In nucleotides, the CDR3 is TGTGCCAGCAGGCCTGGGACGTCTTCACCCCTCCACTTT.

V usage is TRBV18 and J usage is TRBJ1-2; D unresolved. Trimming took 2 bases from V and 5 from J, leaving 18 bases between them. Looked up from germline, CDR1 is KGHSH and CDR2 is LQKENI. The CDR3 runs 16 residues. The CDR3 reads CASSPNSNALGYGYTF. CDR3 coding DNA: TGTGCCAGCTCACCAAATTCGAACGCGCTAGGGTATGGCTACACCTTC.

In DNA, the CDR3 is TGTGCCAGTAGGGGACAGGGAAGGACTGGGGCCAACGTCCTGACTTTC. This sequence encodes CASRGQGRTGANVLTF. The rearrangement uses TRBV19 and TRBJ2-6, with 9 bases identical to TRBD1. Germline values: CDR1 LNHDA, CDR2 SQIVND (reference sequence). Unmatched junction bases numbered 5, after V lost 6 bases and J lost 2 bases. The CDR3 sequence is 16 residues long. Drawing the rest from reference TRBV19 and TRBJ2-6, the complete variable domain is DGGITQSPKYLFRKEGQNVTLSCEQNLNHDAMYWYRQDPGQGLRLIYYSQIVNDFQKGDIAEGYSVSREKKESFPLTVTSAQKNPTAFYLCASRGQGRTGANVLTFGAGSRLTVL.

The chain joins TRBV18 to TRBJ2-7; D possibly matches TRBD1 or TRBD2 (5 bases each). The CDR3 is 14 residues long. Germline assignment: CDR1 KGHSH and CDR2 LQKENI. Trimming left V 3 bases short and J 2 bases short, with 11 bases between. The CDR3 sequence: CASSPSGATYEQYF. DNA of the CDR3: TGTGCCAGCTCACCCTCCGGGGCCACCTACGAGCAGTACTTC.

The V and J genes are TRBV19 and TRBJ1-6; tentative D call: TRBD1 (5 bases). V was cut by 5 bases and J by 4 bases, with 15 bases left in between. The CDR3 runs to 16 residues. Germline V gene sequence: CDR1 LNHDA, CDR2 SQIVND (reference sequence). The CDR3, as DNA: TGTGCCAGTAGTCTCGTGGGGGTCGGGTATAATTCACCCCTCCACTTT. Its translation is CASSLVGVGYNSPLHF. The entire variable domain, with the rest obtained from reference TRBV19 and TRBJ1-6, is as follows: DGGITQSPKYLFRKEGQNVTLSCEQNLNHDAMYWYRQDPGQGLRLIYYSQIVNDFQKGDIAEGYSVSREKKESFPLTVTSAQKNPTAFYLCASSLVGVGYNSPLHFGNGTRLTVT.

The V call is TRBV6-1, the J call TRBJ2-7; D call uncertain. Trimming took 1 base from V and 3 from J, leaving 13 bases between them. The CDR3 totals 15 residues. Germline values: CDR1 MNHNS, CDR2 SASEGT. CDR3 in DNA: TGTGCCAGCAGTGAAGAAATAGACATCGGCTACGAGCAGTACTTC. It yields the protein CASSEEIDIGYEQYF.

V and J are TRBV9 and TRBJ1-1; D is perhaps TRBD1 (6 bases). V shed 4 bases and J shed 6 bases, with 16 bases lying between them. The length of the CDR3 is 14 residues. Germline V gene lookup returns CDR1 SGDLS and CDR2 YYNGEE. CDR3 loop: CASSPHTGTPEAFF. The CDR3 bases are TGTGCCAGCAGCCCCCACACAGGGACCCCTGAAGCTTTCTTT.

In DNA form, the CDR3 reads TGTGCCAGCAGGAAAGGGGTAAAGACAGGGCGGGATTCCTACAATGAGCAGTTCTTC. Amino acids: CASRKGVKTGRDSYNEQFF. The chain combines TRBV7-4 with TRBJ2-1, with D possibly matching TRBD1 (7 bases). Germline-derived CDR1 and CDR2 are SGHVT and SQSDAQ. The CDR3 has 19 residues. Trimming left V 6 bases short and J 1 base short, with 25 bases between.

The chain joins TRBV27 to TRBJ1-5; the D is unclear. The CDR3 runs to 15 residues. V gave up 0 bases and J gave up 1 base, with 7 bases separating them. Germline values: CDR1 MNHEY, CDR2 SMNVEV (reference sequence). CDR3 sequence reads: CASSLSGLSNQPQHF. For the CDR3, the DNA is TGTGCCAGCAGTTTATCAGGGCTAAGCAATCAGCCCCAGCATTTT.

The rearrangement joins TRBV12-3 or TRBV12-4 to TRBJ2-3; tentatively, D is TRBD1 (5 bases). The CDR3 runs 11 residues. V shed 5 bases and J shed 7 bases, with 7 bases lying between them. In nucleotides, the CDR3 is TGTGCCAGCAGTCCAGGGAATACGCAGTATTTT. Its protein product is CASSPGNTQYF.

The chain joins TRBV5-1 to TRBJ2-5; TRBD1 is a possible D gene (5 bases). The CDR3 runs 15 residues. V was clipped by 6 bases and J by 4 bases, with 19 bases between them. The germline V gene encodes CDR1 SGHRS and CDR2 YFSETQ. CDR3 sequence (DNA): TGCGCCAGCAACTTACAAGACCCTAGGGGAGAGACCCAGTACTTC. This gives the protein CASNLQDPRGETQYF. Using reference TRBV5-1 and TRBJ2-5 for the parts outside the CDR3, the full variable domain is KAGVTQTPRYLIKTRGQQVTLSCSPISGHRSVSWYQQTPGQGLQFLFEYFSETQRNKGNFPGRFSGRQFSNSRSEMNVSTLELGDSALYLCASNLQDPRGETQYFGPGTRLLVL.

This clone was recorded only once. The J gene is TRBJ1-2, the V gene TRBV19, with 8 bases matching TRBD1. The CDR3 length is 16 residues. The trim removed 7 bases at V and 6 bases at J, leaving 16 bases unmatched. Looked up from germline, CDR1 is LNHDA and CDR2 is SQIVND (reference sequence). CDR3 sequence (DNA): TGTGCCAGTACCCCCTACAGGGGGGCGGTAGTAGATGGCTACACCTTC. Encoded protein: CASTPYRGAVVDGYTF.

The chain has TRBV6-1 and TRBJ1-3; no clear D gene. Trimming stripped 2 bases from V and 2 bases from J, with 10 bases between. CDR1 is MNHNS, CDR2 SASEGT, per germline. CDR3 length equals 15 residues. CDR3 nucleotides: TGTGCCAGCAGTGAACTGAAAGTGACTGGAAACACCATATATTTT. Its translation: CASSELKVTGNTIYF.

As DNA, the CDR3 is TGTGCCAGCAGCCTTTTTTATTCTACTAGCGGGGGGGCAAGTGAGCAGTTCTTC. Encoded protein: CASSLFYSTSGGASEQFF. This chain connects TRBV3-1 (or the pseudogene TRBV3-2) to TRBJ2-1, with 13 positions matching TRBD2. J was trimmed by 9 bases and V by 4 bases; bases with no gene match: 15. Germline assignment: CDR1 LGHDT and CDR2 YNNKEL (reference sequence). This CDR3 is 18 amino acids long.

In its sample, this clone was seen once. V and J are TRBV28 and TRBJ2-7; 11 bases map to TRBD2. Looked up from germline, CDR1 is MDHEN and CDR2 is SYDVKM. V gave up 3 bases and J gave up 5 bases; unmatched junction bases: 12. The CDR3 loop spans 17 amino acids. The CDR3 nucleotides read TGTGCCAGCAGTTTGGTTGTAGCGGGAGGGCGTGGGGACGAGCAGTACTTC. It is translated as CASSLVVAGGRGDEQYF.

This chain connects TRBV27 to TRBJ2-6; TRBD2 agrees at 8 bases. Germline CDR1 MNHEY, CDR2 SMNVEV (reference sequence). The junction had 12 bases not matched to a gene; V was cut back by 5 bases and J by 0 bases. The CDR3 has 19 residues. The CDR3 DNA is TGTGCCAGCAGTCCCGGGGGGGGGCGGGATTACTCTGGGGCCAACGTCCTGACTTTC. Amino acids: CASSPGGGRDYSGANVLTF.